This T cell receptor (beta chain) was obtained from a study of blood T cell repertoires in COVID-19 (TCRdb year 2020). Regarding the study in general: The collaborator samples originated in the United States, Italy and Spain and spanned the acute and convalescent phases of COVID-19. Sample metadata almost always included a de-identified subject ID, COVID-19 status, age in years and sex. Subjects who had been exposed to COVID-19, were actively infected with it, or had recovered from it provided the deeply sampled blood TCRbeta repertoires that made up the dataset. The prospective study material was composed of cDNA or gDNA derived from T cells, B-cell-depleted T cells, or PBMCs. The repertoires were released in a freely available public database intended as a resource for research on the immune response to SARS-CoV-2. Samples came from the ongoing ImmuneRACE study (first 160 participants) plus 1,254 subjects from 6 global collaborators. Where HLA class I and class II types were available, the types were taken from metadata supplied by the sample provider, not from assay-based typing.

TCRbeta CDR3 regions were amplified from genomic DNA by means of the immunoSEQ Assay, a bias-controlled multiplex PCR. The study's processing was this. The number of nucleated cells in each sample was estimated from the amplification of reference gene primers within the assay. To quantify the absolute abundance of each unique TCRbeta CDR3 rearrangement, sequence reads were collapsed and filtered. For each sample, productive Simpson clonality was calculated by taking the square root of Simpson's diversity index across productive rearrangements. Held by TCRdb, this immuneACCESS table contains in-frame sequences only and omits some clones. Under half of the omission traces to an unresolved V gene where checked; the cause of the rest is unknown. The D gene and trimming were derived from the DNA, and the V and J assignments and clone size from that table. The sample table records 300,000 to 350,000 clones; 90% of these occur just once. Clones ranked in the top ten supply over 3.5% of the sample.

Enrolling through a virtual design, the prospective study's participants ranged in age from roughly 18 to 89 years and lived across roughly 24 United States geographic areas. In the prospective study, cohorts were assigned on the basis of participant-reported clinical history obtained from a screening survey and a study questionnaire. Mobile phlebotomists in the prospective study collected whole blood, serum and a nasopharyngeal or oropharyngeal swab from every participant. Prospective study participants could optionally give additional blood draws and questionnaires over a roughly 2-month period. Prospective study blood samples were shipped either frozen or at room temperature before DNA extraction. Beyond this particular receptor, the publication reports: How much clinical and demographic metadata was included differed by source and by participant, and the metadata was provided uncurated.

In the case of this clone: Its antigen is not yet known. No much larger clonotype is one base removed from it; base qualities were not supplied.

Measured from the cysteine to the phenylalanine, the CDR3 is 14 residues long. Only the CDR3 DNA stays, 42 bases, in frame from base 1. The germline V gene provides CDR1 KGHDR and CDR2 SFDVKD. V loses 6 bases, J loses 5 bases, and the germline ends lie 13 bases apart. The sequencing input was PBMCs or T cells enriched from blood (not recorded which). The chain is encoded by TRBV24-1 joined to TRBJ1-5, with an unclear D gene assignment. The clonotype was recovered from a woman aged 18-35 years with acute COVID-19. The bases read TGTGCCACCAGTCGGTCCCCGGGAGATCAGCCCCAGCATTTT. This encodes CATSRSPGDQPQHF.